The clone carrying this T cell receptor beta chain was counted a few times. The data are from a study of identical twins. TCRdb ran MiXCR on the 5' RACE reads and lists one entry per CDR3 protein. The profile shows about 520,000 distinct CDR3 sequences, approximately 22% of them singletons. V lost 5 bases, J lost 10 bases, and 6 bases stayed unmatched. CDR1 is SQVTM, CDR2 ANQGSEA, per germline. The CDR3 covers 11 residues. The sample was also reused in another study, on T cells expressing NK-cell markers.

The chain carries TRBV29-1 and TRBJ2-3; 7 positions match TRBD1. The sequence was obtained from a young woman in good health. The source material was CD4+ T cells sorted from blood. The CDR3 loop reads CSVYPQGAQYF. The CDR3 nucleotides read TGCAGCGTTTACCCTCAGGGGGCGCAGTATTTT.